The 7 T cell receptor beta chains given below trace back to one sample, sequenced in a study of CD8 T cells in ankylosing spondylitis. TCRdb reprocessed the 5' RACE reads via MiXCR and lists one record per CDR3 protein. The sample carries a few hundred thousand distinct CDR3 sequences, roughly 10% recorded once. Sequencing input: blood, either unsorted or a sorted T cell fraction (not recorded which). These receptors originate from a female donor with ankylosing spondylitis or in good health (not recorded which).

This clonotype appeared many times. V is TRBV20-1 and J is TRBJ1-1; the D gene is possibly TRBD1 (5 bases). This CDR3 is 12 amino acids long. Between the trimmed V and J ends, which lost 3 bases and 4 bases, there was a span of 9 bases. Germline CDR1 reads DFQATT; CDR2 reads SNEGSKA (reference sequence). The CDR3 DNA reads TGCAGTGCTAGGGGGCCTGTCACTGAAGCTTTCTTT. Translated: CSARGPVTEAFF.

The chain couples TRBV9 to TRBJ2-2; 12 bases agree with TRBD2. Germline-derived CDR1 and CDR2 are SGDLS and YYNGEE. The ends lost 5 bases at V and 6 bases at J; junction bases unmatched: 2. This CDR3 has 14 residues. CDR3 sequence (DNA): TGTGCCAGCAGTCCTAGCGGGGGGGCCGGGGAGCTGTTTTTT. It translates to CASSPSGGAGELFF.

This clonotype occurred many times. At one boundary the junction diverges from the germline segment, which might be a read error. V and J are TRBV7-7 and TRBJ2-1, with D possibly called TRBD1 or TRBD2 (5 bases each). The length of the CDR3 is 15 residues. CDR1 is SSHAT, CDR2 FNYEAQ, per germline (reference sequence). CDR3 sequence: CASSPGPSSYNEQFF. CDR3 DNA sequence: TGTGCTAGCAGCCCGGGACCGAGCTCCTACAATGAGCAGTTCTTC.

Ten or more counts support this clonotype. The V and J genes are TRBV5-1 and TRBJ2-2; the D gene could be TRBD1 or TRBD2 (5 bases each). Germline V gene sequence: CDR1 SGHRS, CDR2 YFSETQ. The germline V and J ends were trimmed by 3 bases and 6 bases, with 15 bases remaining between them. This CDR3 spans 15 amino acids. The chain's CDR3 is CASSSRVIGAGELFF. The CDR3 nucleotides read TGCGCCAGCAGCTCCAGGGTAATCGGGGCCGGGGAGCTGTTTTTT. The variable domain in full, with the rest retrieved from reference TRBV5-1 and TRBJ2-2, is KAGVTQTPRYLIKTRGQQVTLSCSPISGHRSVSWYQQTPGQGLQFLFEYFSETQRNKGNFPGRFSGRQFSNSRSEMNVSTLELGDSALYLCASSSRVIGAGELFFGEGSRLTVL.

In this sample, this clonotype turned up many times. J is TRBJ2-3 and V is TRBV18, with 9 bases fitting TRBD1. Trimming cost V 4 bases and J 3 bases; bases outside gene matches: 5. Germline-derived CDR1 and CDR2 are KGHSH and LQKENI. The CDR3 has 15 amino acids. This CDR3 is CASSRGQGSTDTQYF. In DNA, the CDR3 is TGTGCCAGCTCACGCGGACAGGGGAGTACAGATACGCAGTATTTT.

This clonotype was recorded many times. The rearrangement links TRBV20-1 to TRBJ2-3; possibly TRBD1 for D (5 bases). Germline V gene data show CDR1 as DFQATT and CDR2 as SNEGSKA (reference sequence). This CDR3 is built from 13 residues. V gave up 6 bases and J gave up 1 base, with 11 bases separating them. CDR3 bases: TGCAGTGCACCCAGGGAACGCACAGATACGCAGTATTTT. Translating it yields CSAPRERTDTQYF.

This chain connects TRBV12-3 or TRBV12-4 to TRBJ1-5; D is ambiguous. The better agreement between TRBJ2-3 and the DNA end casts doubt on the J call. CDR3 size: 13 residues. The CDR3 reads CASSLGGNQPQYF. CDR3 sequence (DNA): TGTGCCAGCAGTTTAGGTGGAAATCAGCCCCAGTATTTT.